The source of this T cell receptor (beta chain) is a study of blood T cells in healthy people across ages. Broader study findings: PBMCs went unsorted, and a conclusive naive versus antigen-experienced comparison was therefore prevented.

With 4 bases removed from V and 6 bases from J, the gap between germline ends came to 15 bases. This CDR3 contains 14 residues. Germline CDR1 is LNHNV and CDR2 is YYDKDF (reference sequence). This clonotype was observed a few times. The antigen is unknown. Through a sample-barcoded 5' primer and a J-beta primer mix, a second PCR was run for roughly 6 to 11 cycles. TCRdb re-called the 5' RACE reads with MiXCR, one entry per CDR3 protein. The sample holds under 750,000 distinct CDR3 sequences, around 48% seen once. The sequenced material came from blood. The sequence derives from a man aged 80 or over in good health. The chain is built from TRBV15 and TRBJ1-2; perhaps TRBD1 as D (5 bases). CDR3 loop: CATSKGEARNGYTF. The DNA for the CDR3 is TGTGCCACCAGCAAAGGGGAAGCTCGGAATGGCTACACCTTC.